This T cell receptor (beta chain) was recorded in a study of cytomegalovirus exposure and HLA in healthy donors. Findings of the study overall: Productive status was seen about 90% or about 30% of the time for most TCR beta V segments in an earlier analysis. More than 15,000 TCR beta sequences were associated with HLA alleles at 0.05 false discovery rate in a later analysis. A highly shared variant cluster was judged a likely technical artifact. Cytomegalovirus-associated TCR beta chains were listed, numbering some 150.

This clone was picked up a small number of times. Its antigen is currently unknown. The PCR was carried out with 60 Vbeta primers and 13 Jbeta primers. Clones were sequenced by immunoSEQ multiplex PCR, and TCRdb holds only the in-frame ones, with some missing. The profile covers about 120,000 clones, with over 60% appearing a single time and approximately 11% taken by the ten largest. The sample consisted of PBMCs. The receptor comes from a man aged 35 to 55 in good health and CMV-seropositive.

CDR3: CASSLWGHGSLEQYF. The CDR3 bases are TGTGCCAGCAGCTTGTGGGGACACGGATCCCTGGAGCAGTACTTC. The V call is TRBV5-6, the J call TRBJ2-7, with a weak D call TRBD1 (6 bases). CDR1 and CDR2 (germline): SGHDT, YYEEEE. CDR3 size: 15 residues. Trimming stripped 1 base from V and 7 bases from J, with 18 bases between.